This T cell receptor (beta chain) was captured in a study of shared clonotypes between healthy human individuals. Study-wide background: Three plates each covered CD4 naive and memory; CD8 naive two, CD8 memory one.

Positive CCR7 selection of CD45RO-negative cells yielded the naive CD8 cells, and terminally differentiated effector memory CD45RA+ cells were excluded. Sorted subsets were amplified in replicate PCRs using around 0.2 ug DNA, about 30,000 T cell genomes. Here immunoSEQ multiplex PCR was the method, and the copy in TCRdb shows in-frame clones only, minus some. The table has 800,000 or so clones, about 97% seen once. The CDR3 length is 14 residues. The V segment lost 1 base and the J segment 4 bases; nucleotides outside the gene matches: 0. Germline V gives CDR1 SGHAT, CDR2 FQNNGV. The receptor comes from a young man in good health. The sample comprised naive CD8+ T cells sorted from blood. The chain couples TRBV11-2 to TRBJ2-5, with 10 bases aligning to TRBD1. CDR3 region: CASSLGTGGETQYF. CDR3 sequence (DNA): TGTGCCAGCAGCTTAGGGACAGGGGGAGAGACCCAGTACTTC.